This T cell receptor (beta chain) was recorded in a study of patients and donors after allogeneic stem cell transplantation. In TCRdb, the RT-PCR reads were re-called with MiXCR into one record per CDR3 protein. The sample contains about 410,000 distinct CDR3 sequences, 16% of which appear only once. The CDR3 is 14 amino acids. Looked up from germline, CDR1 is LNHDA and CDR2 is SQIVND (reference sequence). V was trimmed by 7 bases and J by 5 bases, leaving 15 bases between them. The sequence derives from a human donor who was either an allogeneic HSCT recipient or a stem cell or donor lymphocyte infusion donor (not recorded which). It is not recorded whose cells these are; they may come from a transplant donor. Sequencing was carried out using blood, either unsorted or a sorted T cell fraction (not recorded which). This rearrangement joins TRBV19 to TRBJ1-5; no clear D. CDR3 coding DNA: TGTGCCAGTAAACCCAGCCAGTATCATCAGCCCCAGCATTTT. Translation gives CASKPSQYHQPQHF.